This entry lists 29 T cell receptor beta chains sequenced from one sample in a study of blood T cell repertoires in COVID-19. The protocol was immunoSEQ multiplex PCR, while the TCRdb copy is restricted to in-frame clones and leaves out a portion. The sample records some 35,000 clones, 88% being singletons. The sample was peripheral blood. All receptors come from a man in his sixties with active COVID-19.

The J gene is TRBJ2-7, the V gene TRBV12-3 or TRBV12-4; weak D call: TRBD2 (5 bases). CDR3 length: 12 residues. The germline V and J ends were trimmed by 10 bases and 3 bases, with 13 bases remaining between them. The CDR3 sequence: CAIRTGYYEQYF. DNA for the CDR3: TGTGCCATCCGGACGGGATACTACGAGCAGTACTTC.

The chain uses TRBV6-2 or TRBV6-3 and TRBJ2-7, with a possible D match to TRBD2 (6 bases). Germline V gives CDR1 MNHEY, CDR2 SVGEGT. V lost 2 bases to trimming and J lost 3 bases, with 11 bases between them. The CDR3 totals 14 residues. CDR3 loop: CASSYGGVDYEQYF. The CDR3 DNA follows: TGTGCCAGCAGTTACGGAGGGGTGGACTACGAGCAGTACTTC.

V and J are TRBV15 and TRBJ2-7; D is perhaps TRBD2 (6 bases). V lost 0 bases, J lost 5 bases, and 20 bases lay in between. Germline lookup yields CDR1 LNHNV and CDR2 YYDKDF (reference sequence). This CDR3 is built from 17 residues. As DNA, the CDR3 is TGTGCCACCAGCAGAGATCGGGGAACTAGCCCCAGCGACGAGCAGTACTTC. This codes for CATSRDRGTSPSDEQYF.

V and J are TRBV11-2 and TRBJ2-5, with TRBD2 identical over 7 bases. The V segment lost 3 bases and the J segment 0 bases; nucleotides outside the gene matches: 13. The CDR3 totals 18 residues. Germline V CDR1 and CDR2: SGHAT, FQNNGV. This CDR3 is CASSFKTSIWGYQETQYF. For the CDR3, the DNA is TGTGCCAGCAGCTTTAAGACTAGCATTTGGGGGTACCAAGAGACCCAGTACTTC.

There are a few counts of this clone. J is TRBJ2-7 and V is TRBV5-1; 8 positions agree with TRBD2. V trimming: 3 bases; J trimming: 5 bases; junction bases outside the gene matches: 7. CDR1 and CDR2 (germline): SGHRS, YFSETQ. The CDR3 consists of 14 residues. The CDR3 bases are TGCGCCAGCAGCTCCCCCAGCGGGAGCGACGAGCAGTACTTC. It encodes CASSSPSGSDEQYF.

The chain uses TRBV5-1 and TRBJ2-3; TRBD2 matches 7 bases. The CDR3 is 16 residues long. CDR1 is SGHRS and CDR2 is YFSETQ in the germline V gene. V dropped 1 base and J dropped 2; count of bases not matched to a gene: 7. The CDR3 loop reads CASSLRGLSVTDTQYF. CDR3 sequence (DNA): TGCGCCAGCAGCTTGAGGGGACTATCTGTCACAGATACGCAGTATTTT. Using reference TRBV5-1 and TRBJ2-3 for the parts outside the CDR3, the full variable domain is KAGVTQTPRYLIKTRGQQVTLSCSPISGHRSVSWYQQTPGQGLQFLFEYFSETQRNKGNFPGRFSGRQFSNSRSEMNVSTLELGDSALYLCASSLRGLSVTDTQYFGPGTRLTVL.

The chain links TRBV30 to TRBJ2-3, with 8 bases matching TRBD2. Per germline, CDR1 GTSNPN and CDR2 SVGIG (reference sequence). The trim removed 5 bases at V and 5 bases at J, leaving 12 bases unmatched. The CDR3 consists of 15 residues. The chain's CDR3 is CAWSHTSGRGDTQYF. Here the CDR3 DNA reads TGTGCCTGGTCTCATACTAGCGGTCGTGGAGATACGCAGTATTTT.

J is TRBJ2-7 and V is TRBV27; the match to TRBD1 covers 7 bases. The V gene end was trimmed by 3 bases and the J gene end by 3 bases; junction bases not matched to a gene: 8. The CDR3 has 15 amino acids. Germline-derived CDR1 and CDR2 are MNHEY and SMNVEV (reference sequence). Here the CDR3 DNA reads TGTGCCAGCAGTTTCAAACAGGGGAGCTACTACGAGCAGTACTTC. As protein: CASSFKQGSYYEQYF.

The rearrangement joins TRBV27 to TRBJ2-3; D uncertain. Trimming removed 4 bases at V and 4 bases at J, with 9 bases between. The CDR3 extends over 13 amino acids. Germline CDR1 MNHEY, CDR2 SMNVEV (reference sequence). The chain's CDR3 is CASSWAAPDTQYF. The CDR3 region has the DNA TGTGCCAGCAGTTGGGCTGCGCCAGATACGCAGTATTTT.

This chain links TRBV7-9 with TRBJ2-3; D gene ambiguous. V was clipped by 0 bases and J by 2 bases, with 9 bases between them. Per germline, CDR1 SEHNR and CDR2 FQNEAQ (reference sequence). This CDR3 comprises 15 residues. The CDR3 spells CASSLAFADTDTQYF. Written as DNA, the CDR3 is TGTGCCAGCAGCTTAGCGTTCGCAGACACAGATACGCAGTATTTT. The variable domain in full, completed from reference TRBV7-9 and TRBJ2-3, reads DTGVSQNPRHKITKRGQNVTFRCDPISEHNRLYWYRQTLGQGPEFLTYFQNEAQLEKSRLLSDRFSAERPKGSFSTLEIQRTEQGDSAMYLCASSLAFADTDTQYFGPGTRLTVL.

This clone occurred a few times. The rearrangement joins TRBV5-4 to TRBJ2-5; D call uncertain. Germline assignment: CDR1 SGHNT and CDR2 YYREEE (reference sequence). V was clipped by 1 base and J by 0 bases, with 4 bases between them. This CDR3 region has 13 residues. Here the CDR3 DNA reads TGTGCCAGCAGCTTGCGGGACCAAGAGACCCAGTACTTC. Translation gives CASSLRDQETQYF.

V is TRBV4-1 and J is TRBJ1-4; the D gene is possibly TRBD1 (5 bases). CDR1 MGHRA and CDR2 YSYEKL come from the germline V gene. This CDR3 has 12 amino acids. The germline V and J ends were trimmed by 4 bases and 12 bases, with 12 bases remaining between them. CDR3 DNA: TGCGCCAGCAGCCTAGGGGCAGAGGAACTGTTTTTT. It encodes CASSLGAEELFF.

CDR3 protein: CASSILGSGPSYNEQFF. The CDR3 DNA reads as TGTGCCAGTAGTATCCTCGGAAGCGGGCCCTCCTACAATGAGCAGTTCTTC. V usage is TRBV19 and J usage is TRBJ2-1; tentatively, D is TRBD2 (6 bases). The V end lost 3 bases, the J end lost 0 bases, and 15 bases lay between the germline ends. Germline lookup yields CDR1 LNHDA and CDR2 SQIVND (reference sequence). The CDR3 is 17 residues long.

The DNA for the CDR3 is TGTGCCAGCAGTTTAGGGGGCGCGGGCAATCAGCCCCAGCATTTT. It specifies CASSLGGAGNQPQHF. V and J are TRBV27 and TRBJ1-5; possibly TRBD1 for D (6 bases). Germline V gene sequence: CDR1 MNHEY, CDR2 SMNVEV (reference sequence). The germline V and J ends were trimmed by 2 bases and 2 bases, with 10 bases remaining between them. The CDR3 sequence is 15 residues long.

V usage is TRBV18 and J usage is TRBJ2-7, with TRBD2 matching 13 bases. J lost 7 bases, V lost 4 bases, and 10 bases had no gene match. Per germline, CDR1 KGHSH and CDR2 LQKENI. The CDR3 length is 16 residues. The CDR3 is CASSRELAGGPGEQYF. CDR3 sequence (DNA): TGTGCCAGCTCACGCGAACTAGCGGGAGGGCCGGGGGAGCAGTACTTC.

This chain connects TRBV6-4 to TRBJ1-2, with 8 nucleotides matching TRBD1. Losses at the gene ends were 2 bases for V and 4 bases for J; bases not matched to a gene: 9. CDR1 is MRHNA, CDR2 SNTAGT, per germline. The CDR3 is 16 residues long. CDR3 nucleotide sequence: TGTGCCAGCAGTGACACCGCCGGGACAGGATTCTATGGCTACACCTTC. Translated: CASSDTAGTGFYGYTF.

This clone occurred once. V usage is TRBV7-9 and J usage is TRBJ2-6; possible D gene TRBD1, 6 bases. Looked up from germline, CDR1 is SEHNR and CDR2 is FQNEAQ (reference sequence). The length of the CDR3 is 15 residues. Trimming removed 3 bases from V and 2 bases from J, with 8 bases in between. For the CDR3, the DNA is TGTGCCAGCAGCTTCTCAGGGGCTGGGGCCAACGTCCTGACTTTC. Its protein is CASSFSGAGANVLTF.

Here the CDR3 reads CASSFWRDQETQYF. The CDR3 nucleotides read TGTGCCAGCAGCTTTTGGCGGGACCAAGAGACCCAGTACTTC. The chain has TRBV5-4 and TRBJ2-5; D is possibly TRBD2 (5 bases). Germline CDR1 is SGHNT and CDR2 is YYREEE (reference sequence). The V and J ends lost 2 bases and 0 bases respectively, with 8 bases between them. The CDR3 spans 14 residues.

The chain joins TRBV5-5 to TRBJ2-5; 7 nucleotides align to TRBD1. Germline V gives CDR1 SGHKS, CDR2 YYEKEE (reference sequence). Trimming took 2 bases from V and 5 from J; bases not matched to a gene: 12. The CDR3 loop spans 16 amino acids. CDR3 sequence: CASSLSYTGVSETQYF. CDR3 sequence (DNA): TGTGCCAGCAGCTTATCGTACACAGGGGTCTCGGAGACCCAGTACTTC.

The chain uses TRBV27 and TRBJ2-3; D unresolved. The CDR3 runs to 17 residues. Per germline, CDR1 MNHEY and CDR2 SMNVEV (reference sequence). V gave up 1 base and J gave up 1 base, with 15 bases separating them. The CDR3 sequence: CASSLYRLSTGTDTQYF. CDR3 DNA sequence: TGTGCCAGCAGTTTATATAGACTTTCGACTGGCACAGATACGCAGTATTTT.

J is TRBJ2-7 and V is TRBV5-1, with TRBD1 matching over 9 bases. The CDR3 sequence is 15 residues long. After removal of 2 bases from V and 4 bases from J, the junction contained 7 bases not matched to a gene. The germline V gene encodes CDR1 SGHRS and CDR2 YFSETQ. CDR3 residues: CASSFYSTGGYEQYF. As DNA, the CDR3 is TGCGCCAGCAGCTTTTACTCGACAGGGGGATACGAGCAGTACTTC.

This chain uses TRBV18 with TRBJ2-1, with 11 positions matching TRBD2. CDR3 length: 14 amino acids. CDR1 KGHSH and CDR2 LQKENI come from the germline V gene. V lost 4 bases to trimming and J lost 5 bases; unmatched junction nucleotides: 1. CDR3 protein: CASSLGLADNEQFF. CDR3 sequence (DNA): TGTGCCAGCTCACTGGGACTAGCGGACAATGAGCAGTTCTTC. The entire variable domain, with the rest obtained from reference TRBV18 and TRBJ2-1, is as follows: NAGVMQNPRHLVRRRGQEARLRCSPMKGHSHVYWYRQLPEEGLKFMVYLQKENIIDESGMPKERFSAEFPKEGPSILRIQQVVRGDSAAYFCASSLGLADNEQFFGPGTRLTVL.

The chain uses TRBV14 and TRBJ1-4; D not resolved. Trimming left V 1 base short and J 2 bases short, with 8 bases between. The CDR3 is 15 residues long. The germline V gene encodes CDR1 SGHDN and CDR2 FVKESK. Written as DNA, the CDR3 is TGTGCCAGCAGCCAAGCAGGAATTACTAATGAAAAACTGTTTTTT. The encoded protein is CASSQAGITNEKLFF.

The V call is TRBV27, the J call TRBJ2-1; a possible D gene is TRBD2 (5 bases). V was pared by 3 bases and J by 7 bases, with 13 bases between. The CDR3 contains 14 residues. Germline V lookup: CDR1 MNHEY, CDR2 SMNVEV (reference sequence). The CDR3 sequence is CASSFALGGNEQFF. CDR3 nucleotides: TGTGCCAGCAGTTTTGCACTAGGCGGGAATGAGCAGTTCTTC.

The CDR3, as DNA: TGTGCCAGCAGCTTAGGGCCCCCCACTAGGTCGGATGAGCAGTACTTC. Its protein product is CASSLGPPTRSDEQYF. This chain joins TRBV7-2 and TRBJ2-7; maybe TRBD2 (5 bases). The germline CDR1 and CDR2 sequences are SGHTA and FQGNSA. V shed 1 base and J shed 7 bases, with 20 bases lying between them. The CDR3 is 16 amino acids.

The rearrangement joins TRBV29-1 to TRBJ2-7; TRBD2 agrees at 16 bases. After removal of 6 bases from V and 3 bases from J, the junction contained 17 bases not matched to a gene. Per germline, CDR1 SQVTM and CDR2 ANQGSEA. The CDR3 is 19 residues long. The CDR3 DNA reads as TGCAGCGTAGAAACCGGGACTAGCGGGAGGGCCTGCAGTTGCTACGAGCAGTACTTC. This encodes CSVETGTSGRACSCYEQYF.

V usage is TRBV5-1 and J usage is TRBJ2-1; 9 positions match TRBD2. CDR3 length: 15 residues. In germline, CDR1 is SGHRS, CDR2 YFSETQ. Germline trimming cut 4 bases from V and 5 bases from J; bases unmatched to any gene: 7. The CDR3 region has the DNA TGCGCCAGCAGCCTACTAGCGGGCGAAAACAATGAGCAGTTCTTC. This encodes CASSLLAGENNEQFF.

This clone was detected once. The CDR3 sequence is CASSSTLNTQYF. The CDR3 DNA reads TGTGCCAGCAGTTCGACTCTAAATACGCAGTATTTT. This sequence joins TRBV12-3 or TRBV12-4 and TRBJ2-3; the D is unclear. This CDR3 is built from 12 residues. Trimming shortened V by 4 bases and J by 7 bases, and 9 bases separated the two germline ends.

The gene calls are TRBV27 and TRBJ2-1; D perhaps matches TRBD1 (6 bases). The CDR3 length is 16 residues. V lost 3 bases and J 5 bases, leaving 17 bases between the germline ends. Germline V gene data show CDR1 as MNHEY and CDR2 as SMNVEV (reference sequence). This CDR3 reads CASSFLSGEGNNEQFF. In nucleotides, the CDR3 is TGTGCCAGCAGTTTTCTCTCAGGGGAAGGGAACAATGAGCAGTTCTTC.